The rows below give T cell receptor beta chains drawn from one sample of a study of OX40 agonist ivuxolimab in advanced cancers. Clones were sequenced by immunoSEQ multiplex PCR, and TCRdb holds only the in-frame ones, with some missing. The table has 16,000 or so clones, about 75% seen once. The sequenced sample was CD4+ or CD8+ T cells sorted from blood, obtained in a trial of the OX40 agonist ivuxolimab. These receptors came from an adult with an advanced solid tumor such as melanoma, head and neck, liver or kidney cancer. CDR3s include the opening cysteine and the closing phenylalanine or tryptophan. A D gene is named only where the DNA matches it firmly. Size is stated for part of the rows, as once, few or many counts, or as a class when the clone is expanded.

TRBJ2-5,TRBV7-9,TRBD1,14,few,TGTGCCAGCAGCGCACTACAGGGGGCAGGGACCCAGTACTTC,CASSALQGAGTQYF
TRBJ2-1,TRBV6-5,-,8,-,TGTGCCAAGGAGCTCTCTTTCTTC,CAKELSFF
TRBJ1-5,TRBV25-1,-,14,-,TGTGCCAGCAGTGGGGGCGATAGCAATCAGCCCCAGCATTTT,CASSGGDSNQPQHF
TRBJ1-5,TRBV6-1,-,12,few,TGTGCCAGCAGTTCCACGAATCAGCCCCAGCATTTT,CASSSTNQPQHF
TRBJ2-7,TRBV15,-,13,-,TGTGCCACCAGCAACCTACAGGGCCCCGAGCAGTACTTC,CATSNLQGPEQYF
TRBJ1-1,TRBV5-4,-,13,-,TGCGCCAGCAGCCTGGGCGGGGTAACTGAAGCTTTCTTT,CASSLGGVTEAFF
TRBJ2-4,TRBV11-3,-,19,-,TGTGCCAGCAGCTGGGGGGGTGGACAGGGCCCCTTTGCCAAAAACATTCAGTACTTC,CASSWGGGQGPFAKNIQYF
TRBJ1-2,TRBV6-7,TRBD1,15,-,TGTGCCAGCAGTTACGAACAGGGGGCAGTCTATGGCTACACCTTC,CASSYEQGAVYGYTF
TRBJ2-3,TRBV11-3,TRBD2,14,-,TGTGCCAGCAGCTTAGCGGGGGGGGCAGATACGCAGTATTTT,CASSLAGGADTQYF
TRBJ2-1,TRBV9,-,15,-,TGTGCCAGCAGCGTAGTGGGCTCAGGGGCTGGTGAGCAGTTCTTC,CASSVVGSGAGEQFF
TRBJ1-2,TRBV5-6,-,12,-,TGTGCCAGCAGCTTGGGGGGCTCTAGCTACACCTTC,CASSLGGSSYTF
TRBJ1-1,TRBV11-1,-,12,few,TGTGCCAGCAGCCTTCACAACACTGAAGCTTTCTTT,CASSLHNTEAFF